Below, one T cell receptor beta chain is given with its context. The J segment lost 5 bases and the V segment lost 5 bases, leaving 5 bases of the junction unmatched. The CDR3 runs 14 residues. Germline V CDR1 and CDR2: SGHTA, FQGNSA. The data stem from a study of blood T cell repertoires in COVID-19. Study summary: T cells, B-cell-depleted T cells, or PBMCs provided the cDNA or gDNA that served as material.

Some clones are missing from TCRdb's copy, which holds only in-frame ones; the method was immunoSEQ multiplex PCR. The table includes hundreds of thousands of clones, over 75% detected once. Cohort assignment relied on participant-reported clinical history. Sequencing input: PBMCs or T cells enriched from blood (not recorded which). This receptor was taken from a woman in her forties who had recovered from COVID-19. This rearrangement joins TRBV7-2 to TRBJ2-7; TRBD2 matches at 11 bases. The CDR3 DNA follows: TGTGCCAGCAGCCATAGCGGGGGGGCCCACGAGCAGTACTTC. Its protein is CASSHSGGAHEQYF. Full variable domain (missing parts from reference TRBV7-2 and TRBJ2-7): GAGVSQSPSNKVTEKGKDVELRCDPISGHTALYWYRQSLGQGLEFLIYFQGNSAPDKSGLPSDRFSAERTGGSVSTLTIQRTQQEDSAVYLCASSHSGGAHEQYFGPGTRLTVT.